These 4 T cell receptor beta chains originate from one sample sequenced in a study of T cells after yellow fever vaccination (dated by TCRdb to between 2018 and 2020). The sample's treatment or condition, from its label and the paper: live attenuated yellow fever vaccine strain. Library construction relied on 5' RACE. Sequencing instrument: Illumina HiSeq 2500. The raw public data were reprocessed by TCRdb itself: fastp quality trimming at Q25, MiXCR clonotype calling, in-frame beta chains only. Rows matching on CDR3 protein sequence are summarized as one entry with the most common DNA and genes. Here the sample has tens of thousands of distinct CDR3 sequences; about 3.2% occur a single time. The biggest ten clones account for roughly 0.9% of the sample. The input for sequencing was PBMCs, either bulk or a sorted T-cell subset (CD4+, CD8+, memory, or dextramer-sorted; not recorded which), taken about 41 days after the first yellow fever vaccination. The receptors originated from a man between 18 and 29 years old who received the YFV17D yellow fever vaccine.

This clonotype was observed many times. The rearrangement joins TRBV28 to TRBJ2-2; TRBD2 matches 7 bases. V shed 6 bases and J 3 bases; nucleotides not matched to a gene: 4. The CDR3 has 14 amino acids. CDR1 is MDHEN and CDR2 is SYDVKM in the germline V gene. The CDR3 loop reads CASSLGLYTGELFF. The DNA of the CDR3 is TGTGCCAGCAGCCTGGGACTATACACCGGGGAGCTGTTTTTT.

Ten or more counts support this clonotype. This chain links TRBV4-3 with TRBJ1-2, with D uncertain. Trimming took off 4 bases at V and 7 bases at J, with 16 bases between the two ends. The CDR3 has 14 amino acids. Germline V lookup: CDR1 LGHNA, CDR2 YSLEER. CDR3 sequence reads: CASSLGWGRAGYTF. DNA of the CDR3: TGCGCCAGCAGCCTGGGTTGGGGTAGGGCTGGCTACACCTTC.

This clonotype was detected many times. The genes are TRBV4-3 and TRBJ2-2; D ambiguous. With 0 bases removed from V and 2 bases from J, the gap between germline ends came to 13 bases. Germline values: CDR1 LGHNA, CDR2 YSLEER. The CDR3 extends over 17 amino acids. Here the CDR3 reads CASSQESRWKNTGELFF. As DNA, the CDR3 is TGCGCCAGCAGCCAAGAATCTAGGTGGAAAAACACCGGGGAGCTGTTTTTT.

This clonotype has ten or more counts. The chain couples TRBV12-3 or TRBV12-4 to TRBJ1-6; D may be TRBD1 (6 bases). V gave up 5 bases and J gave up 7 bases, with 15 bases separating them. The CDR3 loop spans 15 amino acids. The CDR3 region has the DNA TGTGCCAGCAGTCTCTTAGGGACAAAAAATTCACCCCTCCACTTT. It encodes CASSLLGTKNSPLHF.